A single sample gave rise to the 20 T cell receptor beta chains below, sequenced in a study of T cells in women clearing cervical HPV infection. Produced via immunoSEQ multiplex PCR; TCRdb's table is partial and in-frame only. The sample table includes fewer than 35,000 clones. The sample was blood buffy coat. The receptors shown here come from a woman between 18 and 69 years old with a cervical HPV16 infection that either progressed to CIN3+ or cleared (not recorded which).

A note on this clone: The observed sequence ends 3 residues before the CDR3 terminus, with the missing tail filled in from the germline J gene. The chain has TRBV2 and TRBJ1-2, with TRBD1 as a possible D gene (6 bases). CDR1 and CDR2 from the germline V gene are SNHLY and FYNNEI. V was shortened by 2 bases and J by 5 bases, with 9 bases between the two germline ends. The CDR3 totals 13 residues. CDR3 protein: CASSETGTYGYTF. The CDR3 DNA, read in part, is TGTGCCAGCAGTGAAACAGGGACATATGGC.

Worth noting for this clone: The CDR3 is cut off 3 residues early in the read; its end comes from the germline J gene. The gene calls are TRBV12-3 or TRBV12-4 and TRBJ1-3, with D maybe TRBD1 (6 bases). The V end lost 5 bases, the J end lost 3 bases, and 14 bases lay between the germline ends. The CDR3 has 15 amino acids. Incomplete CDR3 DNA: TGTGCCAGCAGTCCGGATACAGGGTTTGGAAACACC. Encoded protein: CASSPDTGFGNT. The entire CDR3 protein is CASSPDTGFGNTIYF.

The CDR3 DNA, read in part, is TGCAGCGTTTTGGTATATGGAATCCGGGACAGGCGCTCCTACGAG. Protein sequence: CSVLVYGIRDRRSYE. The complete CDR3 reads CSVLVYGIRDRRSYEQYF. The rearrangement links TRBV29-1 to TRBJ2-7; 8 bases align to TRBD1. The read finishes 3 residues shy of the CDR3 end, and the germline J gene is used to complete it. The CDR3 totals 18 residues. Trimming cost V 5 bases and J 0 bases; bases outside gene matches: 18. The germline CDR1 and CDR2 sequences are SQVTM and ANQGSEA.

For this clone: The read finishes 3 residues shy of the CDR3 end, and the germline J gene is used to complete it. The rearrangement links TRBV2 to TRBJ2-1; 13 bases map to TRBD2. This CDR3 region has 16 residues. Germline V gene data show CDR1 as SNHLY and CDR2 as FYNNEI. Germline trimming cut 4 bases from V and 6 bases from J; bases unmatched to any gene: 6. CDR3 protein: CASSARLAGGGNEQFF. The DNA read from the CDR3 is TGTGCCAGCAGTGCCCGACTAGCGGGAGGTGGCAATGAG.

Of note for this clone: The CDR3 end is not reached by the read, which stops 3 residues before it; the germline J gene fills it in. This chain uses TRBV2 with TRBJ2-3; TRBD2 matches at 7 bases. J was trimmed by 3 bases and V by 9 bases; bases with no gene match: 6. The CDR3 contains 13 residues. Germline V gives CDR1 SNHLY, CDR2 FYNNEI. The part of the CDR3 DNA that was read is TGTGCCAGTATCGGGACTAATACAGATACG. It codes for CASIGTNTDT. The full CDR3 protein is CASIGTNTDTQYF.

As to this clone: The read ends 3 residues shy of where the CDR3 ends; the end is completed using the germline J gene. This sequence joins TRBV18 and TRBJ2-5; possibly TRBD1 for D (5 bases). Trimming pared 0 bases from V and 3 bases from J, leaving 8 bases between. The CDR3 runs to 14 residues. The germline V gene encodes CDR1 KGHSH and CDR2 LQKENI. The part of the CDR3 DNA that was read is TGTGCCAGCTCACCACCCGCCAGGGAAGAGACC. Translated: CASSPPAREET. The entire CDR3 protein reads CASSPPAREETQYF. Drawing the rest from reference TRBV18 and TRBJ2-5, the complete variable domain is NAGVMQNPRHLVRRRGQEARLRCSPMKGHSHVYWYRQLPEEGLKFMVYLQKENIIDESGMPKERFSAEFPKEGPSILRIQQVVRGDSAAYFCASSPPAREETQYFGPGTRLLVL.

As concerns this clone: The CDR3 end falls 3 residues outside the read, so it is completed with the germline J gene. The chain recombines TRBV6-2 or TRBV6-3 with TRBJ2-7; D might be TRBD1 (7 bases). Between the trimmed V and J ends, which lost 5 bases and 6 bases, there was a span of 17 bases. CDR1 is MNHEY and CDR2 is SVGEGT in the germline V gene. The CDR3 sequence is 14 residues long. The CDR3 DNA, read in part, is TGTGCCAGCAGTCTATACCAGGGGGGAAGCGAG. Translating gives CASSLYQGGSE. The full CDR3 protein is CASSLYQGGSEQYF.

Note on this clone: The read falls 3 residues short of the CDR3 end, and the missing part is taken from the germline J gene. This chain connects TRBV19 to TRBJ2-5; D is perhaps TRBD1 (6 bases). Germline CDR1 is LNHDA and CDR2 is SQIVND (reference sequence). V was pared by 6 bases and J by 4 bases, with 12 bases between. This CDR3 contains 13 residues. CDR3 sequence reads: CASSQQGRETQYF. CDR3 DNA (partial): TGTGCCAGTAGCCAACAGGGTAGAGAGACC.

The CDR3 sequence: CATRDIGDDYTF. Partial CDR3 DNA: TGTGCCACCCGGGACATCGGCGACGAC. The chain recombines TRBV7-9 with TRBJ1-2; a weak D match, TRBD1 (6 bases). The read falls 3 residues short of the CDR3 end, and the missing part is taken from the germline J gene. Germline CDR1 reads SEHNR; CDR2 reads FQNEAQ (reference sequence). CDR3 size: 12 residues.

With respect to this clone: Read sequence stops 3 residues before the CDR3 end, and the germline J gene provides the missing end. V and J are TRBV4-2 and TRBJ2-1, with 11 bases that match TRBD2. CDR1 is LGHNA and CDR2 is YNFKEQ in the germline V gene. With 6 bases clipped from V and 5 bases from J, the junction kept 3 bases outside the gene matches. This CDR3 has 14 residues. The sequenced CDR3 bases are TGTGCCAGCAGGCTTAGCGGGAGGGACAATGAG. Protein product: CASRLSGRDNE. The entire CDR3 reads CASRLSGRDNEQFF.

With regard to this clone: The CDR3 end lies 3 residues beyond the end of the read and is filled in from the germline J gene. The gene calls are TRBV7-3 and TRBJ1-3; no clear D. The V end lost 5 bases, the J end lost 2 bases, and 13 bases lay between the germline ends. Germline values: CDR1 SGHTA, CDR2 FQGTGA. This CDR3 contains 15 residues. The CDR3 spells CASSPGGAPGNTIYF. Incomplete CDR3 DNA: TGTGCCAGCAGCCCAGGAGGCGCCCCTGGAAACACC.

Regarding this clone: Sequencing ends 3 residues short of the CDR3 end; the germline J gene provides the rest. The rearrangement uses TRBV6-2 or TRBV6-3 and TRBJ1-5; D is unclear. CDR3 length equals 14 residues. CDR1 and CDR2 from the germline V gene are MNHEY and SVGEGT. Trimming removed 1 base from V and 3 bases from J, with 7 bases in between. CDR3 in amino acids: CASSYLGYNQPQHF. The CDR3 DNA, read in part, is TGTGCCAGCAGTTACTTAGGGTACAATCAGCCC.

The CDR3 loop is CASSLGTGRTYEQYF. The DNA read from the CDR3 is TGCGCCAGCAGCCTAGGGACAGGGAGGACCTACGAG. V gene TRBV4-1 combines with J gene TRBJ2-7, with 9 bases that match TRBD1. Read sequence stops 3 residues before the CDR3 end, and the germline J gene provides the missing end. The CDR3 extends over 15 amino acids. Germline values: CDR1 MGHRA, CDR2 YSYEKL. Germline trimming cut 4 bases from V and 2 bases from J; bases unmatched to any gene: 6.

Remarks on this clone: The read ends 3 residues shy of where the CDR3 ends; the end is completed using the germline J gene. The chain links TRBV30 to TRBJ2-2, with TRBD2 matching over 7 bases. The CDR3 totals 15 residues. CDR1 GTSNPN and CDR2 SVGIG come from the germline V gene (reference sequence). The junction had 6 bases not matched to a gene; V was cut back by 4 bases and J by 1 base. The CDR3 loop reads CAWTSGALNTGELFF. The DNA read from the CDR3 is TGTGCCTGGACGAGCGGGGCCCTGAACACCGGGGAG. Drawing the rest from reference TRBV30 and TRBJ2-2, the complete variable domain is SQTIHQWPATLVQPVGSPLSLECTVEGTSNPNLYWYRQAAGRGLQLLFYSVGIGQISSEVPQNLSASRPQDRQFILSSKKLLLSDSGFYLCAWTSGALNTGELFFGEGSRLTVL.

With respect to this clone: The read ends 3 residues before the CDR3 terminus; that terminus is restored from the germline J gene. The chain has TRBV7-2 and TRBJ1-2; the D gene is possibly TRBD1 (5 bases). Germline CDR1 is SGHTA and CDR2 is FQGNSA. The CDR3 covers 18 residues. Partial CDR3 DNA: TGTGCCAGCAGCTTAGCAGGGACTAGCGGGAGGGCAGTAGATACC. It is translated as CASSLAGTSGRAVDT. Given in full, the CDR3 is CASSLAGTSGRAVDTYTF.

The CDR3 protein is CASTPREWRERYEQFF. CDR3 DNA (partial): TGCGCCAGCACCCCTCGGGAGTGGCGGGAGAGGTATGAG. The chain is built from TRBV10-2 and TRBJ2-1; the match to TRBD2 covers 7 bases. The missing CDR3 end, 3 residues past where the read stops, is filled in from the germline J gene. This CDR3 has 16 amino acids. J was trimmed by 8 bases and V by 7 bases; bases with no gene match: 17. CDR1 is WSHSY, CDR2 SAAADI, per germline.

A note on this clone: The CDR3 end falls 3 residues outside the read, so it is completed with the germline J gene. V and J are TRBV7-6 and TRBJ1-2; TRBD1 agrees at 10 bases. CDR1 is SGHVS and CDR2 is FNYEAQ in the germline V gene. The CDR3 runs to 15 residues. The CDR3 DNA, read in part, is TGTGCCAGCAGCTCGGGACAGGGGCCTTCCTACGAC. It is translated as CASSSGQGPSYD. The full CDR3 is CASSSGQGPSYDYTF. The whole variable domain, filled in from reference TRBV7-6 and TRBJ1-2, reads GAGVSQSPRYKVTKRGQDVALRCDPISGHVSLYWYRQALGQGPEFLTYFNYEAQQDKSGLPNDRFSAERPEGSISTLTIQRTEQRDSAMYRCASSSGQGPSYDYTFGSGTRLTVV.

In the case of this clone: The read comes to an end 3 residues before the CDR3 does, leaving the germline J gene to fill in the end. The chain is built from TRBV20-1 and TRBJ2-7, with TRBD1 matching 8 bases. V shed 0 bases and J 4 bases; nucleotides not matched to a gene: 8. The CDR3 is made up of 15 amino acids. Germline CDR1 reads DFQATT; CDR2 reads SNEGSKA (reference sequence). The sequenced part of the CDR3 DNA is TGCAGTGCTAGAGATCCCGCAGGGGGCGAATACGAG. It yields the protein CSARDPAGGEYE. The whole CDR3 region reads CSARDPAGGEYEQYF.

Regarding this clone: The DNA ends 3 residues before the CDR3 does, and the rest of the CDR3 is filled in from the germline J gene. V gene TRBV18 combines with J gene TRBJ1-4; 9 bases align to TRBD1. This CDR3 comprises 15 residues. CDR1 is KGHSH and CDR2 is LQKENI in the germline V gene. The DNA read from the CDR3 is TGTGCCAGCTCACCGGGGACAGGGAGAGGTTCACCA. Translated, it gives CASSPGTGRGSP. The whole CDR3 sequence reads CASSPGTGRGSPLFF.

As regards this clone: The observed sequence ends 3 residues before the CDR3 terminus, with the missing tail filled in from the germline J gene. The chain links TRBV2 to TRBJ2-5, with 8 bases matching TRBD2. The CDR3 totals 14 residues. Germline V gene sequence: CDR1 SNHLY, CDR2 FYNNEI. The V gene end was trimmed by 9 bases and the J gene end by 5 bases; junction bases not matched to a gene: 11. The CDR3 spells CASVPGTRAETQYF. The sequenced part of the CDR3 DNA is TGTGCCAGTGTCCCTGGGACTAGGGCGGAGACC.